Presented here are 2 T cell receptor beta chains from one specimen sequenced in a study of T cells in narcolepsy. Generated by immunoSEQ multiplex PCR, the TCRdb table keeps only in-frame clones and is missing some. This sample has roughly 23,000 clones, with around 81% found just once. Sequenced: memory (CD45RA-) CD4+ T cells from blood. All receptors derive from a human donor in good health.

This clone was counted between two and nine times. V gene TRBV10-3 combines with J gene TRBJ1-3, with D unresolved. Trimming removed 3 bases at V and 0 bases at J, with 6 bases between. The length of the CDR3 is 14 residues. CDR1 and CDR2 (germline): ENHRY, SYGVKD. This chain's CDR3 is CAISDGSSGNTIYF. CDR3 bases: TGTGCCATCAGTGACGGGAGCTCTGGAAACACCATATATTTT.

This CDR3 is CASSPGLAYNEQFF. CDR3 nucleotides: TGTGCCAGCAGCCCCGGGCTCGCGTACAATGAGCAGTTCTTC. This chain joins TRBV11-2 and TRBJ2-1; no clear D. This CDR3 has 14 amino acids. Deletions cut 5 bases from V and 4 bases from J, with 12 bases between. Germline CDR1 reads SGHAT; CDR2 reads FQNNGV.